This T cell receptor (beta chain) was found in a study of vaccination and CD4 T cells after COVID-19. Findings and limits, study-wide: In convalescent patients, a median roughly 86% of reactive clones appeared only post-vaccination.

This sample's treatment: roughly 11-day PBMC culture with coronavirus spike peptide pools or control peptides (ViraFEST assay). One should note that the unexposed donor's CD4+ T cells were collected before the COVID-19 pandemic (2011-2018). CDR1 is DFQATT, CDR2 SNEGSKA, per germline (reference sequence). Trimming shortened V by 2 bases and J by 2 bases, and 2 bases separated the two germline ends. The CDR3 runs 11 residues. This clonotype was counted between two and nine times. Its antigen is undetermined. The Oncomine TCR Beta short-read assay sequenced DNA from cultured CD4+ T cells. A single record per CDR3 protein comes from TCRdb applying MiXCR to the PCR reads. Of 7,500 or so distinct CDR3 sequences listed, approximately 38% are singletons.

The receptor was isolated from a human donor in good health. The V gene is TRBV20-1, the J gene TRBJ2-3; D remains unclear. The specimen sequenced was CD4+ T cells from blood, cultured in vitro. CDR3 DNA sequence: TGCAGTGCTAGAATCACAGATACGCAGTATTTT. This sequence encodes CSARITDTQYF.